Shown below are 7 T cell receptor beta chains from a single sample sequenced in a study of CD8+CD57+ T cells in acquired aplastic anemia. Genomic DNA served as template for TCR beta VDJ and CDR3 profiling. Using its own MiXCR run on the reads, TCRdb lists one record per CDR3 protein. This sample has 190,000 or so distinct CDR3 sequences, with roughly 50% found just once. An expansion of CD8+CD57+ cells by flow cytometry had been shown in patients chosen for sequencing. Sequencing was performed on sorted CD4+, CD8+, or CD8+CD57+ T cells (not recorded which) from PBMCs. Source of these receptors: a human donor with aplastic anemia.

The chain links TRBV28 to TRBJ2-3; 8 bases fit TRBD2. CDR1 and CDR2 from the germline V gene are MDHEN and SYDVKM. V shed 6 bases and J 7 bases; nucleotides not matched to a gene: 12. The CDR3 extends over 15 amino acids. The CDR3, as DNA: TGTGCCAGCAGCCATACTAGCGGCATTCGGCATACGCAGTATTTT. This sequence encodes CASSHTSGIRHTQYF. Filled out from reference TRBV28 and TRBJ2-3, the complete variable domain reads DVKVTQSSRYLVKRTGEKVFLECVQDMDHENMFWYRQDPGLGLRLIYFSYDVKMKEKGDIPEGYSVSREKKERFSLILESASTNQTSMYLCASSHTSGIRHTQYFGPGTRLTVL.

The table lists this clonotype with many counts. The chain couples TRBV7-6 to TRBJ2-5; 10 bases match TRBD1. The J segment lost 1 base and the V segment lost 5 bases, leaving 7 bases of the junction unmatched. The germline CDR1 and CDR2 sequences are SGHVS and FNYEAQ. The CDR3 has 16 amino acids. Written as DNA, the CDR3 is TGTGCCAGCAGCCGCCACGGGACAGGGGCCCAAGAGACCCAGTACTTC. Translated: CASSRHGTGAQETQYF. The full variable domain, rest sourced from reference TRBV7-6 and TRBJ2-5, is GAGVSQSPRYKVTKRGQDVALRCDPISGHVSLYWYRQALGQGPEFLTYFNYEAQQDKSGLPNDRFSAERPEGSISTLTIQRTEQRDSAMYRCASSRHGTGAQETQYFGPGTRLLVL.

The V and J genes are TRBV20-1 and TRBJ2-3; a weak D match, TRBD1 (6 bases). Per germline, CDR1 DFQATT and CDR2 SNEGSKA (reference sequence). The germline V and J ends were trimmed by 6 bases and 3 bases, with 16 bases remaining between them. CDR3 size: 14 residues. For the CDR3, the DNA is TGCAGTGCCCCAGGACAGCCCCGTACAGATACGCAGTATTTT. Protein sequence: CSAPGQPRTDTQYF.

The sample holds many counts of this clonotype. The chain has TRBV6-4 and TRBJ1-5; possibly TRBD1 for D (5 bases). Germline CDR1 MRHNA, CDR2 SNTAGT. Trimming removed 4 bases from V and 9 bases from J, with 13 bases in between. The CDR3 runs to 13 residues. Here the CDR3 DNA reads TGTGCCAGCAGTGGACAGCCATCGGGGCCCCAGCATTTT. Its translation: CASSGQPSGPQHF.

The rearrangement joins TRBV6-1 to TRBJ1-1; D ambiguous. Germline V lookup: CDR1 MNHNS, CDR2 SASEGT. The CDR3 covers 16 residues. V shed 6 bases and J shed 2 bases, with 19 bases lying between them. This CDR3 is CASSRSFTAHNTEAFF. The CDR3 DNA reads as TGTGCCAGCAGCCGATCCTTCACAGCCCACAACACTGAAGCTTTCTTT.

This clonotype was found a few times. The genes are TRBV24-1 and TRBJ2-5, with unresolved D. The ends were cut back, 9 bases at V and 7 bases at J, with 11 bases in the middle. Per the germline V gene, CDR1 is KGHDR and CDR2 is SFDVKD. The CDR3 contains 11 residues. The CDR3 bases are TGTGCCACCGAGTGGTTGGGGACCCAGTACTTC. As protein: CATEWLGTQYF.

The genes are TRBV7-2 and TRBJ1-5; a weak D match, TRBD1 (5 bases). The CDR3 sequence is 15 residues long. The germline V gene encodes CDR1 SGHTA and CDR2 FQGNSA. The V end was cut by 6 bases, the J end by 15 bases, with 27 bases between. DNA of the CDR3: TGTGCCAGCAGTCTTGACAGATTTAGCAATCAGCCACGGCATTTT. Its protein product is CASSLDRFSNQPRHF.